This entry lists 12 T cell receptor beta chains sequenced from one sample in a study of blood T cell repertoires in COVID-19. Sequenced by immunoSEQ multiplex PCR; TCRdb stores in-frame clones only, minus some. The table has about 220,000 clones, less than 85% seen once. Sequenced material: peripheral blood. The receptor source for this set is a woman in her 70s with acute or convalescent COVID-19.

The chain carries TRBV11-1 and TRBJ2-3; TRBD2 matches at 7 bases. This CDR3 contains 15 residues. With V trimmed by 6 bases and J by 2 bases, 8 bases remained unmatched. Germline V gives CDR1 SGHAT, CDR2 FQDESV (reference sequence). The CDR3 coding sequence is TGTGCCAGCAGTCTTCAGCGGGGTTCCACAGATACGCAGTATTTT. Translating it yields CASSLQRGSTDTQYF.

The chain links TRBV24-1 to TRBJ2-3; 7 nucleotides line up with TRBD1. CDR1 is KGHDR and CDR2 is SFDVKD in the germline V gene. V lost 2 bases, J lost 3 bases, and 7 bases stayed unmatched. This CDR3 is 16 amino acids long. The chain's CDR3 is CATSDYRGGSTDTQYF. For the CDR3, the DNA is TGTGCCACCAGTGATTACAGGGGTGGTAGTACAGATACGCAGTATTTT.

This sequence joins TRBV6-5 and TRBJ1-5, with 9 bases that match TRBD1. The J segment lost 4 bases and the V segment lost 6 bases, leaving 7 bases of the junction unmatched. The CDR3 loop spans 15 amino acids. In germline, CDR1 is MNHEY, CDR2 SVGAGI. CDR3 coding DNA: TGTGCCAGCAGCTTTGACAGGGGGGGAAATCAGCCCCAGCATTTT. Its translation is CASSFDRGGNQPQHF.

DNA of the CDR3: TGTGCCACCACGACAGGGAATTGGGAGACCCAGTACTTC. Translated: CATTTGNWETQYF. The J gene is TRBJ2-5, the V gene TRBV10-3; 7 positions agree with TRBD1. With V trimmed by 10 bases and J by 5 bases, 10 bases remained unmatched. Looked up from germline, CDR1 is ENHRY and CDR2 is SYGVKD. CDR3 length equals 13 residues.

The rearrangement links TRBV30 to TRBJ2-1, with D unclear. V was shortened by 3 bases and J by 2 bases, with 32 bases between the two germline ends. CDR3 length: 21 amino acids. Germline CDR1 is GTSNPN and CDR2 is SVGIG (reference sequence). Written as DNA, the CDR3 is TGTGCCTGGAGGAACCCCTACCCAAGGTTGCTGAACTACCTCACCTACAATGAGCAGTTCTTC. It yields the protein CAWRNPYPRLLNYLTYNEQFF.

The chain joins TRBV21-1 to TRBJ2-2; TRBD1 reflects the table's D call only, with no check against the DNA. TRBV21-1 is deemed a pseudogene. CDR3 size: 18 residues. In DNA, the CDR3 is TGTGCCAGCAGCAATTACCGGGACAATGGGGCTAACACCGGGGAGCTGTTTTTT. Translating gives CASSNYRDNGANTGELFF.

The chain has TRBV5-8 and TRBJ2-7; perhaps TRBD1 as D (6 bases). This CDR3 is 15 amino acids long. V was cut by 0 bases and J by 1 base, with 11 bases left in between. Germline values: CDR1 SGHTS, CDR2 YDEGEE. CDR3 DNA sequence: TGTGCCAGCAGCTTGGAGGTGGACAGTTCCTACGAGCAGTACTTC. Protein sequence: CASSLEVDSSYEQYF.

The count of this clone is one. V and J are TRBV9 and TRBJ1-2, with D unresolved. Deletions cut 0 bases from V and 2 bases from J, with 11 bases between. CDR3 length: 15 residues. The germline V gene has CDR1 SGDLS and CDR2 YYNGEE. Here the CDR3 DNA reads TGTGCCAGCAGCGTAGACGGAGGCGGGAACTATGGCTACACCTTC. The encoded protein is CASSVDGGGNYGYTF. Using reference TRBV9 and TRBJ1-2 for the parts outside the CDR3, the full variable domain is DSGVTQTPKHLITATGQRVTLRCSPRSGDLSVYWYQQSLDQGLQFLIQYYNGEERAKGNILERFSAQQFPDLHSELNLSSLELGDSALYFCASSVDGGGNYGYTFGSGTRLTVV.

The sample holds one count of this clone. The chain links TRBV9 to TRBJ2-5; 9 positions match TRBD2. This CDR3 contains 17 residues. The V gene end was trimmed by 0 bases and the J gene end by 2 bases; junction bases not matched to a gene: 8. Germline V gives CDR1 SGDLS, CDR2 YYNGEE. This CDR3 is CASSVGGSGGLQETQYF. The CDR3 DNA reads as TGTGCCAGCAGCGTAGGAGGTAGCGGGGGCCTTCAAGAGACCCAGTACTTC.

The V gene is TRBV6-6, the J gene TRBJ1-5; 10 nucleotides align to TRBD1. The germline V gene has CDR1 MNHNY and CDR2 SVGAGI (reference sequence). This CDR3 contains 17 residues. J lost 3 bases, V lost 5 bases, and 10 bases had no gene match. Here the CDR3 reads CASSRNPGTGANQPQHF. CDR3 DNA sequence: TGTGCCAGCAGTCGTAACCCCGGGACAGGGGCCAATCAGCCCCAGCATTTT.

The CDR3 coding sequence is TGTGCCAGCAGCCTTCCGGGGACAGGGGCCCCCACCGGGGAGCTGTTTTTT. It specifies CASSLPGTGAPTGELFF. J is TRBJ2-2 and V is TRBV9; 10 bases agree with TRBD1. Germline V gene sequence: CDR1 SGDLS, CDR2 YYNGEE. This CDR3 spans 17 amino acids. V shed 4 bases and J 4 bases; nucleotides not matched to a gene: 10. Drawing the rest from reference TRBV9 and TRBJ2-2, the complete variable domain is DSGVTQTPKHLITATGQRVTLRCSPRSGDLSVYWYQQSLDQGLQFLIQYYNGEERAKGNILERFSAQQFPDLHSELNLSSLELGDSALYFCASSLPGTGAPTGELFFGEGSRLTVL.

This clone showed up just once. The chain is built from TRBV6-6 and TRBJ2-7, with 7 nucleotides matching TRBD1. There are 13 residues in the CDR3. CDR1 and CDR2 from the germline V gene are MNHNY and SVGAGI (reference sequence). Losses at the gene ends were 4 bases for V and 5 bases for J; bases not matched to a gene: 5. CDR3 sequence: CASSWTGEHEQYV. CDR3 nucleotides: TGTGCCAGCAGTTGGACAGGTGAACACGAGCAGTACGTC.